Below are 11 T cell receptor beta chains sequenced from a single sample in a study of blood T cells in healthy people across ages. The second PCR ran roughly 7 to 12 cycles with a sample-barcoded 5' primer and J-beta primers. Each CDR3 protein gets one entry after TCRdb re-called the 5' RACE reads with MiXCR. Of some 1.7 million distinct CDR3 sequences in the sample, about 28% were seen once. What was sequenced was blood. These receptors all stem from a woman between 25 and 40 years old in good health.

This clonotype was counted many times. This chain uses TRBV4-3 with TRBJ2-1; D is unclear. In germline, CDR1 is LGHNA, CDR2 YSLEER. V lost 0 bases and J 7 bases, leaving 13 bases between the germline ends. This CDR3 spans 15 amino acids. CDR3 sequence reads: CASSQDLGLPNEQFF. CDR3 DNA: TGCGCCAGCAGCCAAGATCTTGGGCTTCCGAATGAGCAGTTCTTC.

This clonotype appeared a single time. J is TRBJ1-2 and V is TRBV11-2; TRBD1 matches at 10 bases. Trimming removed 1 base from V and 4 bases from J; junction bases left unmatched: 9. CDR1 SGHAT and CDR2 FQNNGV come from the germline V gene. CDR3 length: 17 residues. The CDR3 sequence is CASSLARGQGRAYGYTF. For the CDR3, the DNA is TGTGCCAGCAGCTTAGCAAGGGGACAGGGGCGCGCCTATGGCTACACCTTC. Full variable domain (remainder filled in from reference TRBV11-2 and TRBJ1-2): EAGVAQSPRYKIIEKRQSVAFWCNPISGHATLYWYQQILGQGPKLLIQFQNNGVVDDSQLPKDRFSAERLKGVDSTLKIQPAKLEDSAVYLCASSLARGQGRAYGYTFGSGTRLTVV.

This clonotype was detected a few times. The chain employs TRBV9 and TRBJ2-1, with D possibly matching TRBD1 (6 bases). V dropped 3 bases and J dropped 3 bases, with 13 bases sitting between them. CDR1 is SGDLS, CDR2 YYNGEE, per germline. The CDR3 is made up of 15 amino acids. The CDR3 nucleotides read TGTGCCAGCAGCGAGAAGGGGACATACTACAATGAGCAGTTCTTC. Protein sequence: CASSEKGTYYNEQFF.

There are many counts of this clonotype. J is TRBJ1-5 and V is TRBV6-1; D unresolved. There are 12 residues in the CDR3. The V gene lost 4 bases and the J gene lost 7 bases, with 8 bases spanning the gap. Germline CDR1 is MNHNS and CDR2 is SASEGT. As DNA, the CDR3 is TGTGCCAGCAGTGGGAGAGGGCAGCCCCAGCATTTT. Translating gives CASSGRGQPQHF.

J is TRBJ2-5 and V is TRBV20-1; maybe TRBD1 (7 bases). The J call is doubtful: the DNA matches TRBJ2-1 better. The CDR3 extends over 14 amino acids. Germline CDR1 reads DFQATT; CDR2 reads SNEGSKA (reference sequence). This CDR3 reads CSALARGARETQFF. The CDR3 DNA reads as TGCAGTGCCCTTGCCAGGGGGGCCAGGGAGACCCAGTTCTTC.

This clonotype was counted many times. The chain combines TRBV6-6 with TRBJ1-5; D is perhaps TRBD1 (5 bases). With 10 bases removed from V and 15 bases from J, the gap between germline ends came to 19 bases. CDR1 and CDR2 (germline): MNHNY, SVGAGI (reference sequence). The CDR3 runs to 11 residues. This chain's CDR3 is CATTLGTARHF. CDR3 nucleotides: TGTGCCACCACCCTGGGGACGGCCCGGCATTTT.

J is TRBJ1-4 and V is TRBV5-1; D is ambiguous. The germline V and J ends were trimmed by 0 bases and 2 bases, with 8 bases remaining between them. The CDR3 is 15 amino acids. CDR1 and CDR2 (germline): SGHRS, YFSETQ. In DNA, the CDR3 is TGCGCCAGCAGCTTGGGATCAGAGACTAATGAAAAACTGTTTTTT. Translation gives CASSLGSETNEKLFF.

V gene TRBV12-3 or TRBV12-4 combines with J gene TRBJ2-3; D unresolved. Trimming stripped 0 bases from V and 4 bases from J, with 11 bases between. CDR3 size: 15 residues. DNA for the CDR3: TGTGCCAGCAGTTTAGCGGGGATGGAGTCAGATACGCAGTATTTT. The encoded protein is CASSLAGMESDTQYF.

Notes on this clonotype: Given a much more abundant clone one base away, this may be a read error. The V gene is TRBV20-1, the J gene TRBJ2-1; a possible D gene is TRBD2 (5 bases). The CDR3 covers 16 residues. The V and J ends lost 0 bases and 8 bases respectively, with 20 bases between them. The germline V gene has CDR1 DFQATT and CDR2 SNEGSKA (reference sequence). The CDR3 is CSARDRESRSPHEQFF. The CDR3 region has the DNA TGCAGTGCTAGAGATCGGGAAAGCAGGAGTCCGCATGAGCAGTTCTTC.

This clonotype was counted between two and nine times. The V call is TRBV10-1, the J call TRBJ2-1; 8 positions match TRBD2. Germline V gene sequence: CDR1 WNHNN, CDR2 SYGVQD (reference sequence). The CDR3 contains 17 residues. The junction had 14 bases not matched to a gene; V was cut back by 4 bases and J by 6 bases. The CDR3 DNA follows: TGCGCCAGCAGTGGGTCGAAAGCGGGAGTGCCCTCCAATGAGCAGTTCTTC. As protein: CASSGSKAGVPSNEQFF.

This clonotype showed up just a few times. The chain employs TRBV10-3 and TRBJ1-1; 9 nucleotides match TRBD1. This CDR3 spans 14 amino acids. CDR1 and CDR2 (germline): ENHRY, SYGVKD. The ends lost 4 bases at V and 6 bases at J; junction bases unmatched: 6. CDR3 in DNA: TGTGCCATCAGTGCAACAGGGGGCTTCGCTGAAGCTTTCTTT. Translation: CAISATGGFAEAFF.